These 9 T cell receptor beta chains came from one sample sequenced in a study of CD8 T cells in Susac syndrome. Random hexamers were used to reverse transcribe roughly 0.45 to 1 ug of RNA. A single record per CDR3 protein comes from TCRdb applying MiXCR to the immunoSEQ multiplex PCR reads. In the table there are about 290,000 distinct CDR3 sequences, approximately 90% of which are singletons. The material sequenced was CD8+ T cells from PBMCs. These receptors were taken from a human donor with multiple sclerosis.

This clonotype was observed a single time. One junction end disagrees with the germline gene, perhaps due to a read error. The chain joins TRBV7-9 to TRBJ2-5; TRBD2 is a possible D gene (5 bases). Germline lookup yields CDR1 SEHNR and CDR2 FQNEAQ (reference sequence). This CDR3 spans 12 amino acids. The CDR3 region has the DNA TGTGCCAGCGAGGGCAGAGAAGAGGCCCAGTACTTC. It yields the protein CASEGREEAQYF.

The chain recombines TRBV20-1 with TRBJ2-1; D is ambiguous. CDR1 and CDR2 (germline): DFQATT, SNEGSKA (reference sequence). The CDR3 sequence is 13 residues long. As DNA, the CDR3 is TGCAGGTGCGGTTTGATCTCCTACAATGAGCAGTTCTTC. Encoded protein: CRCGLISYNEQFF.

This clonotype was detected only once. V gene TRBV6-4 combines with J gene TRBJ2-1, with a tentative D call TRBD2 (5 bases). CDR3 length equals 16 residues. Trimming took 0 bases from V and 10 from J, leaving 19 bases between them. The germline V gene has CDR1 MRHNA and CDR2 SNTAGT. CDR3 in DNA: TGTGCCAGCAGTGACTCGTCAACGGGGTCCACGGAGGAGCAGTTCTTC. This gives the protein CASSDSSTGSTEEQFF.

The chain combines TRBV12-3 or TRBV12-4 with TRBJ2-7; 10 bases are a match to TRBD1. V was clipped by 7 bases and J by 6 bases; unmatched bases: 9. This CDR3 is built from 14 residues. The DNA for the CDR3 is TGTGCCAGCAACGACAGGGGGCAATCTGGCGAGCAGTACTTC. This codes for CASNDRGQSGEQYF.

The CDR3 sequence is CASSDFIPRGYGYTF. CDR3 bases: TGTGCCAGCAGCGATTTCATTCCCCGGGGGTATGGCTACACCTTC. The genes are TRBV2 and TRBJ1-2; TRBD1 might be the D (5 bases). Germline CDR1 and CDR2: SNHLY and FYNNEI. The CDR3 covers 15 residues. Deletions cut 6 bases from V and 5 bases from J, with 19 bases between.

The chain joins TRBV29-1 to TRBJ2-1, with TRBD1 matching over 7 bases. CDR3 length: 14 amino acids. J lost 5 bases, V lost 4 bases, and 8 bases had no gene match. In germline, CDR1 is SQVTM, CDR2 ANQGSEA. DNA for the CDR3: TGCAGCGTTGGAGGGGGACAGTCCAACAATGAGCAGTTCTTC. This codes for CSVGGGQSNNEQFF.

J is TRBJ2-2 and V is TRBV20-1, with 7 nucleotides matching TRBD1. This CDR3 contains 16 residues. Germline V gives CDR1 DFQATT, CDR2 SNEGSKA (reference sequence). Germline trimming cut 5 bases from V and 0 bases from J; bases unmatched to any gene: 9. The CDR3 bases are TGCAGTGCTCCAACCCACGGACAGGCGAACACCGGGGAGCTGTTTTTT. Translation: CSAPTHGQANTGELFF.

This rearrangement joins TRBV10-3 to TRBJ2-7; 7 bases match TRBD1. This CDR3 spans 16 amino acids. Germline V gene sequence: CDR1 ENHRY, CDR2 SYGVKD. V lost 4 bases and J lost 1; bases outside the gene matches: 10. Written as DNA, the CDR3 is TGTGCCATCAGTGCATCCCGGGACAGCCTGTCCTACGAGCAGTACTTC. As protein: CAISASRDSLSYEQYF.

The genes are TRBV19 and TRBJ2-5; a weak D match, TRBD1 (6 bases). This CDR3 has 13 residues. The V end lost 4 bases, the J end lost 7 bases, and 13 bases lay between the germline ends. Germline-derived CDR1 and CDR2 are LNHDA and SQIVND (reference sequence). The CDR3 nucleotides are TGTGCCAGTAGTAACAGGGATACCTGGACCCAGTACTTC. It yields the protein CASSNRDTWTQYF.